Each of the 21 T cell receptor beta chains below was sequenced from the same sample in a study of T cell responses to AZD1222 COVID-19 vaccine. TCRdb keeps only in-frame clones here, not all; method: immunoSEQ multiplex PCR. The sample lists roughly 140,000 clones, about 93% occurring once. Source: peripheral blood, taken on day 0 of AZD1222 vaccination. The receptor source for this set is an adult in good health.

The chain couples TRBV16 to TRBJ2-1, with 7 bases that match TRBD1. Germline V lookup: CDR1 KGHSY, CDR2 FQNENV. CDR3 length: 16 residues. Trimming removed 2 bases from V and 1 base from J; junction bases left unmatched: 5. DNA of the CDR3: TGTGCCAGCAGCCAAGCGGACAGGCGGTCCTACAATGAGCAGTTCTTC. Encoded protein: CASSQADRRSYNEQFF.

The chain recombines TRBV15 with TRBJ2-3; D unclear. Germline V lookup: CDR1 LNHNV, CDR2 YYDKDF (reference sequence). This CDR3 is 12 amino acids long. Trimming took 0 bases from V and 5 from J, leaving 3 bases between them. The CDR3, as DNA: TGTGCCACCAGCAGAGACGAAGATACGCAGTATTTT. Protein: CATSRDEDTQYF.

This clone came up once. This rearrangement joins TRBV7-2 to TRBJ1-1; no clear D gene. Germline CDR1 and CDR2: SGHTA and FQGNSA. The ends were cut back, 5 bases at V and 5 bases at J, with 12 bases in the middle. The CDR3 is 13 amino acids. Here the CDR3 reads CASSPNHGTEAFF. The CDR3 coding sequence is TGTGCCAGCAGCCCAAACCATGGGACTGAAGCTTTCTTT. Full variable domain (outside the CDR3, taken from reference TRBV7-2 and TRBJ1-1): GAGVSQSPSNKVTEKGKDVELRCDPISGHTALYWYRQSLGQGLEFLIYFQGNSAPDKSGLPSDRFSAERTGGSVSTLTIQRTQQEDSAVYLCASSPNHGTEAFFGQGTRLTVV.

V and J are TRBV6-5 and TRBJ2-2; perhaps TRBD2 as D (5 bases). The V end was cut by 7 bases, the J end by 0 bases, with 12 bases between. Germline V CDR1 and CDR2: MNHEY, SVGAGI. This CDR3 contains 15 residues. CDR3 amino acids: CASKEADANTGELFF. The DNA of the CDR3 is TGTGCCAGCAAGGAGGCCGACGCGAACACCGGGGAGCTGTTTTTT.

This clone was counted between two and nine times. CDR3 coding DNA: TGTGCCAGCAGTTCTGACATTGGCTACAATGAGCAGTTCTTC. As protein: CASSSDIGYNEQFF. The chain couples TRBV6-2 or TRBV6-3 to TRBJ2-1; the D is unclear. V gave up 4 bases and J gave up 3 bases, with 10 bases separating them. The CDR3 runs to 14 residues. Germline V CDR1 and CDR2: MNHEY, SVGEGT.

The chain couples TRBV4-3 to TRBJ2-4, with a possible D match to TRBD2 (6 bases). This CDR3 comprises 15 residues. The germline gives CDR1 LGHNA, CDR2 YSLEER. The ends were cut back, 6 bases at V and 8 bases at J, with 20 bases in the middle. CDR3 nucleotides: TGCGCCAGCAGGCTAAACGTGGGGAGGAGGGACATTCAGTACTTC. Its translation: CASRLNVGRRDIQYF.

The chain has TRBV2 and TRBJ1-2, with no clear D. Germline CDR1 and CDR2: SNHLY and FYNNEI. Trimming cost V 1 base and J 4 bases, with 13 bases left between them. The length of the CDR3 is 15 residues. This CDR3 is CASSEGQFRTYGYTF. Written as DNA, the CDR3 is TGTGCCAGCAGTGAAGGCCAATTCAGGACCTATGGCTACACCTTC.

J is TRBJ2-7 and V is TRBV3-1 (or the pseudogene TRBV3-2); possibly TRBD1 for D (6 bases). Per germline, CDR1 LGHDT and CDR2 YNNKEL (reference sequence). Trimming shortened V by 4 bases and J by 2 bases, and 12 bases separated the two germline ends. The CDR3 contains 14 residues. CDR3: CASSLPGDPYEQYF. As DNA, the CDR3 is TGTGCCAGCAGCCTTCCAGGGGACCCCTACGAGCAGTACTTC.

The chain combines TRBV19 with TRBJ2-3, with 7 bases identical to TRBD1. V dropped 4 bases and J dropped 1; count of bases not matched to a gene: 5. Germline V gene data show CDR1 as LNHDA and CDR2 as SQIVND (reference sequence). The CDR3 runs to 15 residues. This chain's CDR3 is CASSTQGWGTDTQYF. The CDR3 DNA reads TGTGCCAGTAGTACACAGGGGTGGGGCACAGATACGCAGTATTTT.

The V and J genes are TRBV19 and TRBJ1-2, with no clear D. From germline, CDR1 is LNHDA and CDR2 SQIVND (reference sequence). Trimming took 2 bases from V and 1 from J, leaving 8 bases between them. There are 14 residues in the CDR3. The DNA for the CDR3 is TGTGCCAGTAGTATACGGGCGAGTAACTATGGCTACACCTTC. This gives the protein CASSIRASNYGYTF.

The chain couples TRBV7-8 to TRBJ2-4; D may match TRBD1 or TRBD2 (6 bases each). Germline-derived CDR1 and CDR2 are SGHVS and FQNEAQ. Trimming pared 4 bases from V and 16 bases from J, leaving 17 bases between. The CDR3 extends over 12 amino acids. The CDR3 sequence is CASSSGGLPIYF. CDR3 coding DNA: TGTGCCAGCAGCTCCGGGGGCCTACCCATCTACTTC.

The chain employs TRBV15 and TRBJ2-3; weak D call: TRBD2 (6 bases). This CDR3 comprises 13 residues. The germline CDR1 and CDR2 sequences are LNHNV and YYDKDF (reference sequence). V was trimmed by 1 base and J by 4 bases, leaving 6 bases between them. CDR3 sequence reads: CATSRGLADTQYF. The CDR3 DNA follows: TGTGCCACCAGCAGAGGACTAGCAGATACGCAGTATTTT.

This chain links TRBV14 with TRBJ1-1, with TRBD1 matching 7 bases. Germline CDR1 and CDR2: SGHDN and FVKESK. Trimming cost V 3 bases and J 0 bases; bases outside gene matches: 7. The CDR3 loop spans 16 amino acids. As DNA, the CDR3 is TGTGCCAGCAGCCAGGAGGCAGGGGGAATGAACACTGAAGCTTTCTTT. This gives the protein CASSQEAGGMNTEAFF.

Only one count was recorded for this clone. This chain connects TRBV28 to TRBJ1-1, with D perhaps matching TRBD1 (6 bases). V lost 2 bases, J lost 1 base, and 8 bases lay in between. This CDR3 is 14 amino acids long. CDR1 and CDR2 (germline): MDHEN, SYDVKM. The CDR3 region has the DNA TGTGCCAGCAGTTTAGGACAGCAGAACACTGAAGCTTTCTTT. This sequence encodes CASSLGQQNTEAFF.

The chain links TRBV28 to TRBJ2-5; D gene ambiguous. The CDR3 covers 14 residues. Germline lookup yields CDR1 MDHEN and CDR2 SYDVKM. Trimming removed 3 bases from V and 1 base from J, with 9 bases in between. The CDR3 is CASSFRVIQETQYF. The CDR3 nucleotides read TGTGCCAGCAGTTTCCGGGTTATCCAAGAGACCCAGTACTTC.

This clone was picked up a small number of times. The chain employs TRBV9 and TRBJ1-6; D remains unclear. The CDR3 is 13 amino acids. From germline, CDR1 is SGDLS and CDR2 YYNGEE. The V end lost 0 bases, the J end lost 8 bases, and 6 bases lay between the germline ends. DNA of the CDR3: TGTGCCAGCAGCGTAGCTAAGGATTCACCCCTCCACTTT. Translating it yields CASSVAKDSPLHF.

This sequence joins TRBV7-2 and TRBJ1-5; D gene uncertain. Trimming took off 2 bases at V and 6 bases at J, with 11 bases between the two ends. CDR3 length equals 14 residues. Germline V gives CDR1 SGHTA, CDR2 FQGNSA. The DNA for the CDR3 is TGTGCCAGCAGCTTACCCCTGGGGATTCAGCCCCAGCATTTT. Its translation: CASSLPLGIQPQHF.

The chain couples TRBV6-5 to TRBJ1-3, with D possibly matching TRBD1 (6 bases). The CDR3 length is 15 residues. Per the germline V gene, CDR1 is MNHEY and CDR2 is SVGAGI. V lost 4 bases, J lost 9 bases, and 19 bases lay in between. The DNA of the CDR3 is TGTGCCAGCAGTTCCGGGACACCGGGCGCTAGCACCATATATTTT. Residues: CASSSGTPGASTIYF.

Only a few counts were recorded for this clone. This sequence joins TRBV4-2 and TRBJ1-6, with D unclear. The CDR3 has 14 amino acids. The germline V gene has CDR1 LGHNA and CDR2 YNFKEQ. Trimming left V 1 base short and J 13 bases short, with 14 bases between. The CDR3 DNA sequence: TGTGCCAGCAGCCAAGCGGGAGGCCGGGATCCCCTCCACTTT. Protein: CASSQAGGRDPLHF.

The sample holds one count of this clone. CDR3 DNA sequence: TGTGCCAGCAGCACAAGGACAGATCAAGAGACCCAGTACTTC. It translates to CASSTRTDQETQYF. The gene calls are TRBV9 and TRBJ2-5, with a weak D call TRBD1 (6 bases). The V gene lost 4 bases and the J gene lost 2 bases, with 12 bases spanning the gap. The length of the CDR3 is 14 residues. Germline V gene data show CDR1 as SGDLS and CDR2 as YYNGEE.

The chain has TRBV2 and TRBJ2-6, with D hard to call. The CDR3 extends over 18 amino acids. The V gene lost 3 bases and the J gene lost 0 bases, with 15 bases spanning the gap. Germline values: CDR1 SNHLY, CDR2 FYNNEI. CDR3 coding DNA: TGTGCCAGCAGTGACTTGGTCGAACCGTACTCTGGGGCCAACGTCCTGACTTTC. As protein: CASSDLVEPYSGANVLTF.